This T cell receptor beta chain was recovered during a study of blood T cell repertoires in COVID-19. Overall study: Acute-phase and convalescent COVID-19 samples originated in the United States, Italy and Spain. Sources were T cells, B-cell-depleted T cells, or PBMCs; the material itself was cDNA or gDNA.

Profiling relied on immunoSEQ multiplex PCR, and the TCRdb table lists in-frame clones only, not all of them. Of around 170,000 clones detected, around 80% appear once; the ten largest clones hold roughly 12%. Donors in Cohort 3 counted as recovered after two negative PCRs, clearance, or symptom resolution. CDR3 length equals 14 residues. CDR1 and CDR2 (germline): GTSNPN, SVGIG (reference sequence). The V end was cut by 5 bases, the J end by 0 bases, with 13 bases between. Only a few counts were recorded for this clone. The rearrangement uses TRBV30 and TRBJ1-2; TRBD1 is a possible D gene (5 bases). The sample taken for sequencing was PBMCs or T cells enriched from blood (not recorded which). This clonotype originated in a man between 45 and 60 years old who had recovered from COVID-19. CDR3 bases: TGTGCCTGGGACTCGGGCAGGGCTAACTATGGCTACACCTTC. Its translation: CAWDSGRANYGYTF.